The sequence of this T cell receptor (beta chain) was determined in a study of T-cell reconstitution after alpha-beta-depleted transplantation in children. Construction of the TCRbeta library involved unique molecular identifiers. Using its own MiXCR run on the PCR reads, TCRdb lists one record per CDR3 protein. The data contain approximately 240,000 distinct CDR3 sequences, approximately 9.8% of them singletons. V was cut by 5 bases and J by 5 bases, with 13 bases left in between. Germline V gene data show CDR1 as DFQATT and CDR2 as SNEGSKA (reference sequence). This CDR3 is built from 13 residues. This clonotype was seen ten or more times.

This sequence originates from a human donor who donated a stem cell graft to a child with SCID. Sequencing used PBMCs from the stem cell graft donor, obtained from the stem cell graft. V is TRBV20-1 and J is TRBJ1-5, with D possibly TRBD1 on 5 matching bases. This CDR3 is CSAGRGADQPQHF. The CDR3 bases are TGCAGTGCTGGGAGGGGAGCGGATCAGCCCCAGCATTTT.